This T cell receptor (beta chain) derives from a study of T-cell memory formation after mild COVID-19. Whole-study context: Clusters of TCRs were largely donor specific. Study-level points and caveats: Some clones that responded turned up in pre-infection memory, which suggests that cross-reactive memory joined in. Most CD4+ clones that shrank were in CM and EM, while CD8+ ones turned up in EMRA.

The CDR3 contains 12 residues. Germline CDR1 ENHRY, CDR2 SYGVKD. Points on this clonotype: Its matching antigen is unknown. A read error may produce the germline difference seen at one junction end.

MiXCR was run by TCRdb on the 5' RACE reads, yielding one entry per CDR3 protein. The sample has 350,000 to 550,000 distinct CDR3 sequences; roughly 17% are singletons. This receptor was obtained from a man aged 18-30 years who had mild COVID-19 (a few samples of this study predate the infection). Cell type and time point are not known. The source material was PBMCs or a T cell subset sorted from them (not recorded which). The V call is TRBV10-3, the J call TRBJ1-1; D possibly corresponds to TRBD1 (6 bases). For the CDR3, the DNA is TGTGCCAGCAGTGAGTCGACAGGTGAAGCTTTCTTT. Amino acids: CASSESTGEAFF.